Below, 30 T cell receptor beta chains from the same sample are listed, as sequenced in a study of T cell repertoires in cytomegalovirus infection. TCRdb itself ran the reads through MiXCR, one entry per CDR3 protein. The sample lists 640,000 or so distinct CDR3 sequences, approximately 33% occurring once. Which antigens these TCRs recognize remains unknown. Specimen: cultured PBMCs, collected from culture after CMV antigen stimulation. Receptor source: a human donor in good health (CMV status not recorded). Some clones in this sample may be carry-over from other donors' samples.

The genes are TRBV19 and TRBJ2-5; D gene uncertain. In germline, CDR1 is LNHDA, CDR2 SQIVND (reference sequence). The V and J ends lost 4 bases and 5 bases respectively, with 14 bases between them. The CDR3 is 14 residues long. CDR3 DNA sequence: TGTGCCAGTAGTAGGATATTAGGGTTTGAGACCCAGTACTTC. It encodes CASSRILGFETQYF.

The CDR3, as DNA: TGCGCCAGCAGCCGGGTCGGAGGACAGAGCTCCTACGAGCAGTACTTC. Protein: CASSRVGGQSSYEQYF. The chain has TRBV4-1 and TRBJ2-7, with D tentatively TRBD1 (6 bases). V was trimmed by 4 bases and J by 0 bases, leaving 16 bases between them. The CDR3 extends over 16 amino acids. Germline loops: CDR1 MGHRA, CDR2 YSYEKL.

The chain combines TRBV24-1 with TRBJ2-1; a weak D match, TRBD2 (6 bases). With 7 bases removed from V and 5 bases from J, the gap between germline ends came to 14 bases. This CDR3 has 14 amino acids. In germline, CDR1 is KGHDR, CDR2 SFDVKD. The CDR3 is CATSPASDHNEQFF. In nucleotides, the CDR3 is TGTGCCACCAGCCCAGCTAGCGACCACAATGAGCAGTTCTTC.

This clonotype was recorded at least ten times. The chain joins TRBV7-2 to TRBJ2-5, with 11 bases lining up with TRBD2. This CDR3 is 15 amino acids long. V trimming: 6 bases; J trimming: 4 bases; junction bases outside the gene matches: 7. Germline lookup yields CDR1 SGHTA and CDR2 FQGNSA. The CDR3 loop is CASRPTSGSGETQYF. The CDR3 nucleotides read TGTGCCAGCAGGCCTACTAGCGGGAGTGGAGAGACCCAGTACTTC.

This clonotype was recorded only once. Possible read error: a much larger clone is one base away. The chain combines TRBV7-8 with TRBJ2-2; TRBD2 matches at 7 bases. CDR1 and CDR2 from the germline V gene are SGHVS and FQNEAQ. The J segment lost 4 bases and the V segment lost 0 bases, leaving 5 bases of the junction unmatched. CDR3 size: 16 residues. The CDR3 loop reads CASSLADGRPTGELFF. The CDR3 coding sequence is TGTGCCAGCAGCTTAGCTGACGGGAGGCCCACCGGGGAGCTGTTTTTT.

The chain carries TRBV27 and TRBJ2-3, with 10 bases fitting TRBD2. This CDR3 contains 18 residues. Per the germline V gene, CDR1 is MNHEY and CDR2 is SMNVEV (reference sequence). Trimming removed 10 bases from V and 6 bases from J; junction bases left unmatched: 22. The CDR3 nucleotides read TGTGCCACAATAGGTAGCGGGGGGTCCAACGGAGGTTTCGATACGCAGTATTTT. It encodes CATIGSGGSNGGFDTQYF.

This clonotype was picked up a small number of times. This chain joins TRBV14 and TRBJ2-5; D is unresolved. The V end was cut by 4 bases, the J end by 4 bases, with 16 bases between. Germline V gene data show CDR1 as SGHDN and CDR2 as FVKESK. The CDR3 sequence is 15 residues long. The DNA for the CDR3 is TGTGCCAGCAGCCTCCCCACGGGTTGGGGAGAGACCCAGTACTTC. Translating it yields CASSLPTGWGETQYF.

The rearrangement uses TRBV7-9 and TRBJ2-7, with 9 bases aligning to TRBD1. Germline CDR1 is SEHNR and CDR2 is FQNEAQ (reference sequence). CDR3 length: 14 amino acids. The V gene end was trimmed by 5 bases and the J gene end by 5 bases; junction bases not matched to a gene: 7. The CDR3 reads CASSPDRGIHEQYF. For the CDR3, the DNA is TGTGCCAGCAGCCCGGACAGGGGTATACACGAGCAGTACTTC.

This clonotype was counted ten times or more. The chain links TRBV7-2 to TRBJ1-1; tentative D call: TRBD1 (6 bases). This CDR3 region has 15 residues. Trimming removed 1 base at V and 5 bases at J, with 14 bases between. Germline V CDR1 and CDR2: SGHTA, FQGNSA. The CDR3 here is CASSLVTGSWTEAFF. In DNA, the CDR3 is TGTGCCAGCAGCTTAGTGACAGGTAGTTGGACTGAAGCTTTCTTT.

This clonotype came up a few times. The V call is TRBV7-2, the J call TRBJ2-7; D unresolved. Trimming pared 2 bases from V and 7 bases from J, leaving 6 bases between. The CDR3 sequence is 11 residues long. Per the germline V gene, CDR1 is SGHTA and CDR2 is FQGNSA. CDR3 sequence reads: CASSLKVEQYF. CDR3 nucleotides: TGTGCCAGCAGCTTAAAGGTAGAGCAGTACTTC.

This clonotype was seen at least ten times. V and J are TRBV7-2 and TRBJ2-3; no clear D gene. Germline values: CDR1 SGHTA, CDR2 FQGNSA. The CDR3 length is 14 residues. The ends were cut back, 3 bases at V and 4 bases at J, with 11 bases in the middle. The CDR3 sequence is CASSLTRFPDTQYF. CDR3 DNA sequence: TGTGCCAGCAGCTTGACTCGCTTCCCAGATACGCAGTATTTT.

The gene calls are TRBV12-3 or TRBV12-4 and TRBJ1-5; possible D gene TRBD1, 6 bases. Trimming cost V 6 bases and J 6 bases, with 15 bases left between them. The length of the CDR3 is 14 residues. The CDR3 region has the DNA TGTGCCAGCAGCCTTACACAGGGAGGTCAGCCCCAGCATTTT. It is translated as CASSLTQGGQPQHF.

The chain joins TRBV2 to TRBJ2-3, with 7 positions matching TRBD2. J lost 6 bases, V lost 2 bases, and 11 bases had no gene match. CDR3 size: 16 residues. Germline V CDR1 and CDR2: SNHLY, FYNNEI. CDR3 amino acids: CASSEIPLRESDTQYF. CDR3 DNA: TGTGCCAGCAGTGAAATTCCCCTGCGGGAGTCGGATACGCAGTATTTT.

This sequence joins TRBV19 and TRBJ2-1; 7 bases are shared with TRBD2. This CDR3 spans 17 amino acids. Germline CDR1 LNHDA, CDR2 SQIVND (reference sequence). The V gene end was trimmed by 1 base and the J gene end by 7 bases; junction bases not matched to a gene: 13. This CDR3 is CASSIVWLAEGMNEQFF. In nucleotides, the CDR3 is TGTGCCAGTAGTATAGTTTGGCTAGCGGAGGGGATGAATGAGCAGTTCTTC.

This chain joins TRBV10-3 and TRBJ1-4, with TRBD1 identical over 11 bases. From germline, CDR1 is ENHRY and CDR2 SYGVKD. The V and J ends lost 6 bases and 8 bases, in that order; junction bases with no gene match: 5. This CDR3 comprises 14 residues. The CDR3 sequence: CAIRPGQGEEKLFF. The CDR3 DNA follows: TGTGCCATCAGACCGGGACAGGGGGAAGAAAAACTGTTTTTT.

The CDR3 reads CASSRDLYSNQPQHF. CDR3 sequence (DNA): TGTGCCAGCAGTCGGGACTTATATAGCAATCAGCCCCAGCATTTT. V is TRBV2 and J is TRBJ1-5, with D possibly TRBD1 on 5 matching bases. V was clipped by 5 bases and J by 0 bases, with 11 bases between them. The germline V gene has CDR1 SNHLY and CDR2 FYNNEI. The CDR3 totals 15 residues.

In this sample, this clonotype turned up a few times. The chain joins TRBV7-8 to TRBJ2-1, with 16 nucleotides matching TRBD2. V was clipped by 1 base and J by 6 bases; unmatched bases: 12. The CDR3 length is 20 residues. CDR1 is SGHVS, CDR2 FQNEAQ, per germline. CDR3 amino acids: CASSLVGTSGRAGSSNEQFF. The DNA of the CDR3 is TGTGCCAGCAGCTTAGTGGGGACTAGCGGGAGGGCCGGTTCAAGCAATGAGCAGTTCTTC.

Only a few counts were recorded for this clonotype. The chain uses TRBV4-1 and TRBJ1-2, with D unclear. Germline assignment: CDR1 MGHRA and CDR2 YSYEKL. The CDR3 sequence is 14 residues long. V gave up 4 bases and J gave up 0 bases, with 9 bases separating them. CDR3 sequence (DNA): TGCGCCAGCAGCCCTGAAGGAGCTAACTATGGCTACACCTTC. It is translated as CASSPEGANYGYTF.

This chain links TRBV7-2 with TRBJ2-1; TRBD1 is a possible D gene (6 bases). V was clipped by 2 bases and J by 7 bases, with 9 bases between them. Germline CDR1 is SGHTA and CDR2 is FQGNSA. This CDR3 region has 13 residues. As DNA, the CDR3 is TGTGCCAGCAGCTTACTCAGGGGTAATGAGCAGTTCTTC. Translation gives CASSLLRGNEQFF.

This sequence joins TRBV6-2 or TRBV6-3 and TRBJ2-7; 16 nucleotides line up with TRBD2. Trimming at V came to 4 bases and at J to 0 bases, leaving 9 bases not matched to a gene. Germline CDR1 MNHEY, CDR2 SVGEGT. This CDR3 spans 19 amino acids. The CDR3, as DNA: TGTGCCAGCAGTTCCGGGACTAGCGGGAGGGCTTCCGCCTCCTACGAGCAGTACTTC. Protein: CASSSGTSGRASASYEQYF.

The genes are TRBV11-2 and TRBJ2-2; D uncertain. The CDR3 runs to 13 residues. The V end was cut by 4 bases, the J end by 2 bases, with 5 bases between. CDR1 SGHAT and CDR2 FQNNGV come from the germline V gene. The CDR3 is CASSYTNTGELFF. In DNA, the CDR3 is TGTGCCAGCAGCTACACAAACACCGGGGAGCTGTTTTTT.

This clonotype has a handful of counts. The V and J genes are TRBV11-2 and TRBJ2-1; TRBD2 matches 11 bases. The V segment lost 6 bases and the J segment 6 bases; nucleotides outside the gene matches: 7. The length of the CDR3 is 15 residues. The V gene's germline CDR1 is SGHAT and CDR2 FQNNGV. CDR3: CASRRLAGLGNEQFF. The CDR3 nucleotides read TGTGCCAGCAGGCGACTAGCGGGACTAGGCAATGAGCAGTTCTTC. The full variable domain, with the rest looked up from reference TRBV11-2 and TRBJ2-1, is EAGVAQSPRYKIIEKRQSVAFWCNPISGHATLYWYQQILGQGPKLLIQFQNNGVVDDSQLPKDRFSAERLKGVDSTLKIQPAKLEDSAVYLCASRRLAGLGNEQFFGPGTRLTVL.

The CDR3 region is CSALPPLGGGEQYF. CDR3 nucleotide sequence: TGCAGTGCTCTTCCCCCCCTTGGAGGAGGCGAGCAGTACTTC. This rearrangement joins TRBV20-1 to TRBJ2-7, with TRBD2 as a possible D gene (5 bases). V was cut by 5 bases and J by 6 bases, with 20 bases left in between. This CDR3 comprises 14 residues. Germline values: CDR1 DFQATT, CDR2 SNEGSKA (reference sequence).

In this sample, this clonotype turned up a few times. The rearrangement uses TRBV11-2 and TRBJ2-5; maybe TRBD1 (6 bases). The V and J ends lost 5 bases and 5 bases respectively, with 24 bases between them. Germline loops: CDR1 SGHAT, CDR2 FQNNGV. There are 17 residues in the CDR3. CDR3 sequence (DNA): TGTGCCAGCAGCACCTTTACCGGGACACTCTGGGTGGAGACCCAGTACTTC. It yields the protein CASSTFTGTLWVETQYF.

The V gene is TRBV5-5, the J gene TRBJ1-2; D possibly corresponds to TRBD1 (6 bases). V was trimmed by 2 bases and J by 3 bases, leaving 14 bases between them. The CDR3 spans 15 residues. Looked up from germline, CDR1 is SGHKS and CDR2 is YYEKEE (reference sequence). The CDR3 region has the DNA TGTGCCAGCAGCTTTCTACAGGGAGAGGACTATGGCTACACCTTC. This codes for CASSFLQGEDYGYTF.

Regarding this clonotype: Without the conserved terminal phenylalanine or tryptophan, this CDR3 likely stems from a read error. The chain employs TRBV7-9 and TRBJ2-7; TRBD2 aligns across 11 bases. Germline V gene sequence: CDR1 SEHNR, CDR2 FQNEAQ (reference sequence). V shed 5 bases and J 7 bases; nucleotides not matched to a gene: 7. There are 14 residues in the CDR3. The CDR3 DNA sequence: TGTGCCAGCAGCCTATTAGCGGGGGGGCTTGAGCAGTACTAC. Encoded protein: CASSLLAGGLEQYY.

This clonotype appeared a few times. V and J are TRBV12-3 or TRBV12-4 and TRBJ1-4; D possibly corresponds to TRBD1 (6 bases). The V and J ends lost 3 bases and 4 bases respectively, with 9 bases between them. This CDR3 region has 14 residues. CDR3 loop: CASSFGQFNEKLFF. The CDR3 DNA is TGTGCCAGCAGTTTTGGACAGTTTAATGAAAAACTGTTTTTT.

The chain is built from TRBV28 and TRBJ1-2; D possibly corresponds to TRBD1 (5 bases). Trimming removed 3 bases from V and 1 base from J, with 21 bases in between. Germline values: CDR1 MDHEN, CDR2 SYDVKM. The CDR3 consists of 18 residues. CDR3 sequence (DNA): TGTGCCAGCAGTTTTGTCTTCCCGGGACTTAGACGTAACTATGGCTACACCTTC. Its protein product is CASSFVFPGLRRNYGYTF.

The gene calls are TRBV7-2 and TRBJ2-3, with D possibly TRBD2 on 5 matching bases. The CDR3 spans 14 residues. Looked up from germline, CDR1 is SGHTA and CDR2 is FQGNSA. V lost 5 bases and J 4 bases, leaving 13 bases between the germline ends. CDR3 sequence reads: CASSRRTGADTQYF. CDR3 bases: TGTGCCAGCAGCCGCCGGACTGGAGCAGATACGCAGTATTTT.

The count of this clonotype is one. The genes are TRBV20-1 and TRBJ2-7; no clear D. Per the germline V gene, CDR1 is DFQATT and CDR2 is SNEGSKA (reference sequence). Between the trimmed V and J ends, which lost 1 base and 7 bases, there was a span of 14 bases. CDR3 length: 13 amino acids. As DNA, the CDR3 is TGCAGTGCTAGAGGCGGCAGCTCCAAAGAGCAGTACTTC. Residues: CSARGGSSKEQYF.